A single sample is the source of the 28 T cell receptor beta chains below, sequenced in a study of cytomegalovirus exposure and HLA in healthy donors. The assay was immunoSEQ multiplex PCR, and TCRdb's table has in-frame clones only and misses some. The data hold roughly 52,000 clones, with roughly 93% observed a single time. The source material was PBMCs. The receptors were sampled from a woman younger than 35 in good health and CMV-seropositive.

The rearrangement links TRBV9 to TRBJ2-5, with a weak D call TRBD2 (7 bases). CDR1 and CDR2 from the germline V gene are SGDLS and YYNGEE. Trimming took 4 bases from V and 3 from J, leaving 16 bases between them. This CDR3 is 15 amino acids long. CDR3 sequence (DNA): TGTGCCAGCAGCCCGAGGGGGGGGCATGAAGAGACCCAGTACTTC. Translation: CASSPRGGHEETQYF. The complete variable domain, with remaining parts taken from reference TRBV9 and TRBJ2-5, reads DSGVTQTPKHLITATGQRVTLRCSPRSGDLSVYWYQQSLDQGLQFLIQYYNGEERAKGNILERFSAQQFPDLHSELNLSSLELGDSALYFCASSPRGGHEETQYFGPGTRLLVL.

This sequence joins TRBV6-5 and TRBJ2-7; maybe TRBD2 (6 bases). Germline loops: CDR1 MNHEY, CDR2 SVGAGI. V was pared by 8 bases and J by 2 bases, with 16 bases between. The CDR3 totals 14 residues. In nucleotides, the CDR3 is TGTGCCAGCTCCAGGAGTTGGGGGGCCTACGAGCAGTACTTC. The encoded protein is CASSRSWGAYEQYF.

This chain links TRBV19 with TRBJ2-7, with a weak D call TRBD2 (6 bases). The CDR3 contains 13 residues. Germline CDR1 and CDR2: LNHDA and SQIVND (reference sequence). The V gene lost 4 bases and the J gene lost 6 bases, with 13 bases spanning the gap. The CDR3 spells CASSTPATSEQYF. The CDR3 DNA reads as TGTGCCAGTAGTACTCCCGCGACTAGCGAGCAGTACTTC.

The V call is TRBV7-2, the J call TRBJ2-7; maybe TRBD1 (5 bases). Germline CDR1 and CDR2: SGHTA and FQGNSA. V gave up 3 bases and J gave up 7 bases, with 10 bases separating them. This CDR3 has 12 residues. The chain's CDR3 is CASSFSKGEQYF. Written as DNA, the CDR3 is TGTGCCAGCAGCTTTTCTAAGGGGGAGCAGTACTTC.

The rearrangement joins TRBV10-2 to TRBJ1-2, with 9 positions matching TRBD1. The CDR3 runs to 13 residues. V lost 10 bases, J lost 7 bases, and 10 bases stayed unmatched. CDR1 is WSHSY, CDR2 SAAADI, per germline. CDR3 in amino acids: CATQPDRGAGYTF. The CDR3 nucleotides read TGCGCCACCCAGCCGGACAGGGGTGCTGGCTACACCTTC.

This chain connects TRBV15 to TRBJ2-5; D is undetermined. The CDR3 sequence is 14 residues long. The V gene lost 0 bases and the J gene lost 0 bases, with 5 bases spanning the gap. Germline V gives CDR1 LNHNV, CDR2 YYDKDF (reference sequence). CDR3 in amino acids: CATSRDRHQETQYF. CDR3 bases: TGTGCCACCAGCAGAGACAGGCACCAAGAGACCCAGTACTTC. Full variable domain (rest looked up from reference TRBV15 and TRBJ2-5): DAMVIQNPRYQVTQFGKPVTLSCSQTLNHNVMYWYQQKSSQAPKLLFHYYDKDFNNEADTPDNFQSRRPNTSFCFLDIRSPGLGDTAMYLCATSRDRHQETQYFGPGTRLLVL.

This clone came up once. An end of the junction differs from the germline gene, which may be a read error. The chain combines TRBV27 with TRBJ2-1, with D hard to call. Looked up from germline, CDR1 is MNHEY and CDR2 is SMNVEV (reference sequence). The CDR3 length is 13 residues. CDR3 sequence: CASSLLGYNGQFF. In nucleotides, the CDR3 is TGTGCCAGCAGTTTACTCGGGTACAATGGGCAGTTCTTC.

This CDR3 is CASSFPGGTDEKLFF. Written as DNA, the CDR3 is TGTGCCAGCAGTTTCCCAGGGGGCACTGATGAAAAACTGTTTTTT. The rearrangement links TRBV28 to TRBJ1-4; 8 nucleotides align to TRBD1. CDR1 is MDHEN, CDR2 SYDVKM, per germline. V was clipped by 3 bases and J by 6 bases; unmatched bases: 6. The CDR3 is made up of 15 amino acids. The full variable domain, with the rest looked up from reference TRBV28 and TRBJ1-4, is DVKVTQSSRYLVKRTGEKVFLECVQDMDHENMFWYRQDPGLGLRLIYFSYDVKMKEKGDIPEGYSVSREKKERFSLILESASTNQTSMYLCASSFPGGTDEKLFFGSGTQLSVL.

This chain links TRBV28 with TRBJ1-5; no reliable D call. Germline assignment: CDR1 MDHEN and CDR2 SYDVKM. CDR3 size: 14 residues. V lost 8 bases and J lost 4, with 15 bases in between. The CDR3 nucleotides read TGTGCCAGCGCGGGGAACAACCATAATCAGCCCCAGCATTTT. Amino acid sequence: CASAGNNHNQPQHF.

The J gene is TRBJ2-1, the V gene TRBV29-1; possible D gene TRBD2, 5 bases. V was shortened by 6 bases and J by 7 bases, with 16 bases between the two germline ends. The CDR3 spans 13 residues. CDR1 is SQVTM, CDR2 ANQGSEA, per germline. The CDR3 coding sequence is TGCAGCGTGTCAGAGGGCGCTCGGAATGAGCAGTTCTTC. Protein product: CSVSEGARNEQFF.

The sample holds one count of this clone. J is TRBJ1-4 and V is TRBV7-9; 11 bases map to TRBD1. The CDR3 is 15 residues long. With 5 bases clipped from V and 5 bases from J, the junction kept 4 bases outside the gene matches. In germline, CDR1 is SEHNR, CDR2 FQNEAQ (reference sequence). The CDR3 DNA reads TGTGCCAGCAGCCCGGGACAGGGGGGCAATGAAAAACTGTTTTTT. This gives the protein CASSPGQGGNEKLFF.

The chain has TRBV2 and TRBJ1-5; perhaps TRBD1 as D (5 bases). Germline V gene sequence: CDR1 SNHLY, CDR2 FYNNEI. Trimming removed 6 bases at V and 0 bases at J, with 15 bases between. The CDR3 sequence is 16 residues long. The DNA of the CDR3 is TGTGCCAGCAGGGAACCGACAGAGTATAGCAATCAGCCCCAGCATTTT. Its protein product is CASREPTEYSNQPQHF.

This chain links TRBV7-9 with TRBJ2-3; 13 bases are a match to TRBD2. CDR1 is SEHNR and CDR2 is FQNEAQ in the germline V gene (reference sequence). The length of the CDR3 is 17 residues. V lost 4 bases to trimming and J lost 4 bases; unmatched junction nucleotides: 8. Written as DNA, the CDR3 is TGTGCCAGCAGCTACGGGACTAGCGGGGTTAATTCAGATACGCAGTATTTT. Its protein is CASSYGTSGVNSDTQYF.

CDR3 sequence: CASSPAAGVTQNIQYF. CDR3 in DNA: TGTGCCAGTAGCCCTGCTGCAGGGGTAACCCAAAACATTCAGTACTTC. The V call is TRBV19, the J call TRBJ2-4, with a possible D match to TRBD1 (6 bases). CDR1 is LNHDA, CDR2 SQIVND, per germline (reference sequence). The CDR3 is made up of 16 amino acids. V was cut by 6 bases and J by 5 bases, with 20 bases left in between.

The chain recombines TRBV7-9 with TRBJ1-5; D may be TRBD1 (6 bases). CDR1 and CDR2 (germline): SEHNR, FQNEAQ (reference sequence). The CDR3 consists of 16 residues. Trimming shortened V by 2 bases and J by 1 base, and 12 bases separated the two germline ends. As DNA, the CDR3 is TGTGCCAGCAGCTTATTCCCAGGGGCAAGCAATCAGCCCCAGCATTTT. It translates to CASSLFPGASNQPQHF. The full variable domain, completed using reference TRBV7-9 and TRBJ1-5, is DTGVSQNPRHKITKRGQNVTFRCDPISEHNRLYWYRQTLGQGPEFLTYFQNEAQLEKSRLLSDRFSAERPKGSFSTLEIQRTEQGDSAMYLCASSLFPGASNQPQHFGDGTRLSIL.

This clone was observed once. The chain links TRBV29-1 to TRBJ2-3; 7 nucleotides match TRBD2. V dropped 6 bases and J dropped 7; count of bases not matched to a gene: 10. This CDR3 has 13 residues. Per the germline V gene, CDR1 is SQVTM and CDR2 is ANQGSEA. The CDR3: CSVSLAAGNTQYF. Here the CDR3 DNA reads TGCAGCGTGAGCCTAGCGGCGGGGAATACGCAGTATTTT.

This clone was recorded a few times. The chain employs TRBV7-8 and TRBJ2-1; D unresolved. The CDR3 contains 14 residues. Per germline, CDR1 SGHVS and CDR2 FQNEAQ. Trimming removed 5 bases at V and 4 bases at J, with 12 bases between. The CDR3 spells CASSLSPTYNEQFF. Written as DNA, the CDR3 is TGTGCCAGCAGCCTCTCCCCGACATACAATGAGCAGTTCTTC.

The chain recombines TRBV7-6 with TRBJ2-3; perhaps TRBD2 as D (8 bases). The CDR3 covers 16 residues. Trimming removed 4 bases from V and 1 base from J, with 15 bases in between. The germline CDR1 and CDR2 sequences are SGHVS and FNYEAQ. The CDR3 loop is CASSSRGGTGTDTQYF. As DNA, the CDR3 is TGTGCCAGCAGCTCCCGGGGGGGGACAGGCACAGATACGCAGTATTTT.

V is TRBV7-2 and J is TRBJ2-7; TRBD1 matches 11 bases. The V and J ends lost 2 bases and 2 bases, in that order; junction bases with no gene match: 2. The CDR3 runs 15 residues. The germline gives CDR1 SGHTA, CDR2 FQGNSA. The CDR3 is CASSLWTGGPYEQYF. CDR3 coding DNA: TGTGCCAGCAGCTTATGGACAGGGGGCCCCTACGAGCAGTACTTC.

The gene calls are TRBV7-9 and TRBJ2-2; D call uncertain. CDR3 length equals 12 residues. CDR1 and CDR2 (germline): SEHNR, FQNEAQ (reference sequence). V shed 5 bases and J shed 6 bases, with 7 bases lying between them. CDR3 sequence reads: CASSPSAGELFF. CDR3 nucleotides: TGTGCCAGCAGCCCGAGCGCCGGGGAGCTGTTTTTT. The full variable domain, completed using reference TRBV7-9 and TRBJ2-2, is DTGVSQNPRHKITKRGQNVTFRCDPISEHNRLYWYRQTLGQGPEFLTYFQNEAQLEKSRLLSDRFSAERPKGSFSTLEIQRTEQGDSAMYLCASSPSAGELFFGEGSRLTVL.

V gene TRBV7-2 combines with J gene TRBJ1-5, with D tentatively TRBD1 (5 bases). CDR3 length: 14 amino acids. Trimming pared 1 base from V and 7 bases from J, leaving 11 bases between. In germline, CDR1 is SGHTA, CDR2 FQGNSA. CDR3 nucleotide sequence: TGTGCCAGCAGCTTAGTCCCCGGGGGACAGCCCCAGCATTTT. Its translation is CASSLVPGGQPQHF.

This chain uses TRBV18 with TRBJ1-6, with 11 bases that match TRBD1. CDR3 size: 14 residues. The V segment lost 6 bases and the J segment 7 bases; nucleotides outside the gene matches: 2. Germline CDR1 is KGHSH and CDR2 is LQKENI. Here the CDR3 DNA reads TGTGCCAGCTCGCGGGACAGGGGGAATTCACCCCTCCACTTT. This encodes CASSRDRGNSPLHF.

The rearrangement uses TRBV6-6 and TRBJ1-2; maybe TRBD1 (5 bases). CDR3 length: 13 amino acids. Germline lookup yields CDR1 MNHNY and CDR2 SVGAGI (reference sequence). V lost 2 bases and J 3 bases, leaving 7 bases between the germline ends. CDR3 DNA sequence: TGTGCCAGCAGTTACCAGACAGACTATGGCTACACCTTC. Residues: CASSYQTDYGYTF.

This rearrangement joins TRBV6-1 to TRBJ1-5, with D unclear. The germline gives CDR1 MNHNS, CDR2 SASEGT. CDR3 length: 16 residues. Trimming took off 4 bases at V and 0 bases at J, with 13 bases between the two ends. For the CDR3, the DNA is TGTGCCAGCAGTGTGATAGCGACTATTAGCAATCAGCCCCAGCATTTT. Protein product: CASSVIATISNQPQHF.

The V gene is TRBV27, the J gene TRBJ2-7; D is unresolved. V shed 5 bases and J shed 2 bases, with 10 bases lying between them. The CDR3 spans 13 residues. The germline gives CDR1 MNHEY, CDR2 SMNVEV (reference sequence). The CDR3 protein is CASSPRGPYEQYF. The CDR3 coding sequence is TGTGCCAGCAGTCCCCGCGGCCCCTACGAGCAGTACTTC.

This rearrangement joins TRBV7-9 to TRBJ1-1, with 9 bases fitting TRBD1. This CDR3 region has 16 residues. The ends lost 3 bases at V and 1 base at J; junction bases unmatched: 6. Germline-derived CDR1 and CDR2 are SEHNR and FQNEAQ (reference sequence). The CDR3, as DNA: TGTGCCAGCAGCTTTTTCTCGGGACAGGGGAACACTGAAGCTTTCTTT. It encodes CASSFFSGQGNTEAFF.

This sequence joins TRBV7-2 and TRBJ1-2; the match to TRBD1 covers 8 bases. The CDR3 loop spans 16 amino acids. Germline V gene lookup returns CDR1 SGHTA and CDR2 FQGNSA. The V and J ends lost 1 base and 4 bases, in that order; junction bases with no gene match: 8. In nucleotides, the CDR3 is TGTGCCAGCAGCTTAGGAGGTTGGGGACAGGTCTATGGCTACACCTTC. It specifies CASSLGGWGQVYGYTF.

The V call is TRBV6-5, the J call TRBJ2-1; 7 bases match TRBD2. The CDR3 loop spans 11 amino acids. In germline, CDR1 is MNHEY, CDR2 SVGAGI. V lost 6 bases, J lost 10 bases, and 3 bases stayed unmatched. The CDR3 reads CASRSLAEQFF. The CDR3 region has the DNA TGTGCCAGCAGGTCACTAGCGGAGCAGTTCTTC.